The sequence of this T cell receptor (beta chain) was determined in a study of blood T cell repertoires in COVID-19. Study context: Nucleic acid was either cDNA or gDNA, and it came from T cells, B-cell-depleted T cells, or PBMCs.

The repertoire was sequenced with immunoSEQ multiplex PCR; TCRdb's copy has only in-frame clones and lacks some. The sample holds roughly 170,000 clones, 60% to 80% seen once. Assignments of participants to cohorts depended upon their own reported clinical history. In Cohort 3, a recovered donor had either two negative PCRs, clearance, or symptom resolution. This TCR derives from a woman aged 45-65 years who had recovered from COVID-19. Sequencing was done on a sample of PBMCs or T cells enriched from blood (not recorded which).

The CDR3 spells CASSLSRDYGYIQYF. The DNA for the CDR3 is TGTGCCAGCAGTTTATCGAGGGACTATGGTTACATTCAGTACTTC. The chain combines TRBV27 with TRBJ2-4; 7 bases agree with TRBD2. CDR1 and CDR2 from the germline V gene are MNHEY and SMNVEV (reference sequence). V lost 0 bases, J lost 8 bases, and 7 bases stayed unmatched. The CDR3 totals 15 residues.